The 8 T cell receptor beta chains given below trace back to one sample, sequenced in a study of monozygotic twins with inflammatory bowel disease. TCRdb re-called the 5' RACE reads and shows each CDR3 protein once, DNA omitted. Across some 160,000 distinct CDR3 sequences, the top ten clones capture approximately 7% of the sample. The sequencing input was blood. Receptors originate from a human donor with ulcerative colitis or Crohn's disease, or a healthy co-twin of an affected twin (not recorded which).

The rearrangement links TRBV20-1 to TRBJ2-7; without DNA, the TCRdb call of TRBD1 cannot be checked. Germline CDR1 and CDR2: DFQATT and SNEGSKA (reference sequence). The CDR3 contains 13 residues. CDR3 loop: CSARTGYGVEQYF.

This CDR3 is CASSPDRLSNTIYF. The chain joins TRBV6-1 to TRBJ1-3. Germline V gives CDR1 MNHNS, CDR2 SASEGT. This CDR3 is built from 14 residues.

The chain joins TRBV2 to TRBJ1-2; checking the TCRdb D call of TRBD1 is not possible without DNA. The germline CDR1 and CDR2 sequences are SNHLY and FYNNEI. The CDR3 spans 16 residues. CDR3 sequence reads: CASSEALAGGGYGYTF. The complete variable domain, with remaining parts taken from reference TRBV2 and TRBJ1-2, reads EPEVTQTPSHQVTQMGQEVILRCVPISNHLYFYWYRQILGQKVEFLVSFYNNEISEKSEIFDDQFSVERPDGSNFTLKIRSTKLEDSAMYFCASSEALAGGGYGYTFGSGTRLTVV.

V gene TRBV6-1 combines with J gene TRBJ1-2. Germline V gene lookup returns CDR1 MNHNS and CDR2 SASEGT. The CDR3 covers 14 residues. The CDR3 is CASSPDWAIYGYTF.

This chain joins TRBV19 and TRBJ2-3; TCRdb calls TRBD2, which cannot be checked without DNA. This CDR3 comprises 14 residues. The germline V gene has CDR1 LNHDA and CDR2 SQIVND (reference sequence). This CDR3 reads CASSKAGLTDTQYF.

Here the CDR3 reads CATSGRESYNEQFF. J is TRBJ2-1 and V is TRBV24-1. There are 14 residues in the CDR3. Germline V CDR1 and CDR2: KGHDR, SFDVKD.

The chain carries TRBV12-3 or TRBV12-4 and TRBJ2-6. There are 15 residues in the CDR3. CDR3 protein: CASSLKLSGANVLTF.

The V call is TRBV5-1, the J call TRBJ1-4; TCRdb calls TRBD1, which cannot be checked without DNA. The germline gives CDR1 SGHRS, CDR2 YFSETQ. This CDR3 comprises 15 residues. The CDR3 sequence is CASSKQGATNEKLFF.